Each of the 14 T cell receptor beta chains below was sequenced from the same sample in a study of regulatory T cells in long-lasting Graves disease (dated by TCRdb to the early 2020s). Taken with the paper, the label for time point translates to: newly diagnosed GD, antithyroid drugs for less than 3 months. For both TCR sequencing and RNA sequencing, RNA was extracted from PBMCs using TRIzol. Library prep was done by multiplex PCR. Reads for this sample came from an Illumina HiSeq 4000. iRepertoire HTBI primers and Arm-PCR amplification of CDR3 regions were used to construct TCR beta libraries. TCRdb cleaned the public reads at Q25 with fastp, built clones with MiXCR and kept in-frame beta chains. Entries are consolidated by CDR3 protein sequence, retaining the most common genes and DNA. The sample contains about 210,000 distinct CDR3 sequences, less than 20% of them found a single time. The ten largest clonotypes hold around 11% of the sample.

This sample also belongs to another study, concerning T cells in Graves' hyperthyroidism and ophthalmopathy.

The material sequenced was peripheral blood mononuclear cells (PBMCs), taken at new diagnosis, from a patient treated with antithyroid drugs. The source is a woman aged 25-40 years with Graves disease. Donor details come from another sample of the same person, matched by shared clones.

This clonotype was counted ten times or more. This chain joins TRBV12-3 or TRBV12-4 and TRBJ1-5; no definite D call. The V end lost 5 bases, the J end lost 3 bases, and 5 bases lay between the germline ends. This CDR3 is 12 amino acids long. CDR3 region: CASSRDNQPQHF. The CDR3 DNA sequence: TGTGCCAGCAGTCGCGACAATCAGCCCCAGCATTTT.

CDR3 nucleotide sequence: TGCGCCAGCAGCTTTGGTCTAGGGAGGAGCTCCTACGAGCAGTACTTC. The encoded protein is CASSFGLGRSSYEQYF. This sequence joins TRBV5-1 and TRBJ2-7; TRBD2 might be the D (6 bases). V lost 2 bases and J lost 0, with 15 bases in between. This CDR3 is built from 16 residues. CDR1 is SGHRS, CDR2 YFSETQ, per germline. The full variable domain, completed using reference TRBV5-1 and TRBJ2-7, is KAGVTQTPRYLIKTRGQQVTLSCSPISGHRSVSWYQQTPGQGLQFLFEYFSETQRNKGNFPGRFSGRQFSNSRSEMNVSTLELGDSALYLCASSFGLGRSSYEQYFGPGTRLTVT.

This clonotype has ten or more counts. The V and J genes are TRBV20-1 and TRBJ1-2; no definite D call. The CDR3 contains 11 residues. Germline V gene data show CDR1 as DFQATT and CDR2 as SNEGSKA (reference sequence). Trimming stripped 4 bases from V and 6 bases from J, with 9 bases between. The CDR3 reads CSATSQNGYTF. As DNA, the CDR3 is TGCAGTGCTACGTCCCAGAATGGCTACACCTTC.

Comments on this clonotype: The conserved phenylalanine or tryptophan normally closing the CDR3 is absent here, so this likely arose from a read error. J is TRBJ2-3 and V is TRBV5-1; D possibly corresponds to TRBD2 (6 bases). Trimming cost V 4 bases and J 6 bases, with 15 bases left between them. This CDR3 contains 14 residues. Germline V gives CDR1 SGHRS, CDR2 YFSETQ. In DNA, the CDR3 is TGCGCCAGCAGCGGAGGGGCCTCGGCGGATACGCAGTATTTG. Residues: CASSGGASADTQYL.

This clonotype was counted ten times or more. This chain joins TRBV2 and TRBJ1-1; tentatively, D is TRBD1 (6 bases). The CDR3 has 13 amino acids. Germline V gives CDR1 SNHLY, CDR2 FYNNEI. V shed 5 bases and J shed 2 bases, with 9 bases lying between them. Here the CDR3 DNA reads TGTGCCAGCAGTAACAGGGTTAACACTGAAGCTTTCTTT. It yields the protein CASSNRVNTEAFF.

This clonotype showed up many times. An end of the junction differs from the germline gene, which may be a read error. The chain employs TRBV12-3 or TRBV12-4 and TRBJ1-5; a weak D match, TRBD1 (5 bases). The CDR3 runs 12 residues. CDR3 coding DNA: TGTGCCAGCAGCTTAGGGACTCAGCCCCAGCATTTT. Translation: CASSLGTQPQHF.

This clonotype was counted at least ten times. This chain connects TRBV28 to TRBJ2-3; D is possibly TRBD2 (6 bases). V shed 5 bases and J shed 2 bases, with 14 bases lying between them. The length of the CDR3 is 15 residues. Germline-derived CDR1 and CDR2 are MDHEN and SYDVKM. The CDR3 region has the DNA TGTGCCAGCAGTCCGGTGGCGGGGAACACAGATACGCAGTATTTT. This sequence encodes CASSPVAGNTDTQYF.

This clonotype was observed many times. In DNA, the CDR3 is TGTGCCAGCAGCTCCGGAGCCTTCTACAATGAGCAGTTCTTC. It is translated as CASSSGAFYNEQFF. The V gene is TRBV11-2, the J gene TRBJ2-1; unclear D gene. Germline V CDR1 and CDR2: SGHAT, FQNNGV. The length of the CDR3 is 14 residues. V shed 4 bases and J shed 3 bases, with 10 bases lying between them.

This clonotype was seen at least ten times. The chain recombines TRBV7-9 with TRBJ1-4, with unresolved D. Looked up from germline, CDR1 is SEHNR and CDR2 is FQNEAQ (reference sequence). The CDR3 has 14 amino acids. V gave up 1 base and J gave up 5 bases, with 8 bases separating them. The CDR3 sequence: CASSLGNSNEKLFF. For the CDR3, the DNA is TGTGCCAGCAGCTTAGGAAATTCGAATGAAAAACTGTTTTTT.

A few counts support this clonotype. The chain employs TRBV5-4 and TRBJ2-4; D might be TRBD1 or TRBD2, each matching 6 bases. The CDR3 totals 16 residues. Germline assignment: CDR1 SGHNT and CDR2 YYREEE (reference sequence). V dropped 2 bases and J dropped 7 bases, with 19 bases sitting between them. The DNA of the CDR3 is TGTGCCAGCAGCTTCGGGGGCAGGAACTTCAACAACATTCAGTACTTC. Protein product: CASSFGGRNFNNIQYF.

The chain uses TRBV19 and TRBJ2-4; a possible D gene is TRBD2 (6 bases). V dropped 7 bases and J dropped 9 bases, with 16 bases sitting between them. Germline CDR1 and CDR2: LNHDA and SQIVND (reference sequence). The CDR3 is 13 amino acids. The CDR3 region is CASTSGESCIQYF. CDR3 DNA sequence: TGTGCCAGTACCTCGGGGGAGAGTTGCATTCAGTACTTC.

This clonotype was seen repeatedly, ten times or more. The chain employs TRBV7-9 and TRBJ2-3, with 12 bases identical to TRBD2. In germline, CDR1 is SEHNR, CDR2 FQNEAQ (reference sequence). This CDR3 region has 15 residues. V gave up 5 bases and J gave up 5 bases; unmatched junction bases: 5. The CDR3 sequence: CASSPQLAGGDTQYF. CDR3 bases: TGTGCCAGCAGCCCCCAACTAGCGGGGGGAGATACGCAGTATTTT.

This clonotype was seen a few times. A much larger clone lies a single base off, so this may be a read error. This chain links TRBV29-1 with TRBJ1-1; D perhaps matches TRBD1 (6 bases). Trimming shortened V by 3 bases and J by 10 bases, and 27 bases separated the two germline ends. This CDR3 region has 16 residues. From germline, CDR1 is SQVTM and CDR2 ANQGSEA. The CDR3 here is CSVEAGGEYLQPAAFF. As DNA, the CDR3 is TGCAGCGTTGAGGCGGGGGGCGAGTATTTGCAACCTGCAGCTTTCTTT.

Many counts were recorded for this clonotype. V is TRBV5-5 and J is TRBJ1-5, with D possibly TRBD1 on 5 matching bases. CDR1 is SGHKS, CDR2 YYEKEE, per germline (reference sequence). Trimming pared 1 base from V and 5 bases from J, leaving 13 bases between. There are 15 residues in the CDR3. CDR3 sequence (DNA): TGTGCCAGCAGCTTGAGCGGGGCCGGGGATCAGCCCCAGCATTTT. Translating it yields CASSLSGAGDQPQHF.